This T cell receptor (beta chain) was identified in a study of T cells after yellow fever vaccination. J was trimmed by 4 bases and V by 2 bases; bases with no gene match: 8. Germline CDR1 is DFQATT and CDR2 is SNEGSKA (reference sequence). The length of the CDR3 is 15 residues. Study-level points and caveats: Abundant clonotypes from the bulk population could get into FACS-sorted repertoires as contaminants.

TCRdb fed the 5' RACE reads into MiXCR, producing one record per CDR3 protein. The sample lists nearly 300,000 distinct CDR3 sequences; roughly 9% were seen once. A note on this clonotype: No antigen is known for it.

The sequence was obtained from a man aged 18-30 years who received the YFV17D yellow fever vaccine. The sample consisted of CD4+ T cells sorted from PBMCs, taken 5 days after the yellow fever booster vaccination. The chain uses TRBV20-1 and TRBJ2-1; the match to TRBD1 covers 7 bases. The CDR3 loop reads CSARHLGQEYNEQFF. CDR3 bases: TGCAGTGCTAGACACCTTGGACAGGAGTACAATGAGCAGTTCTTC.